This T cell receptor (beta chain) was retrieved from a study of T cell repertoires in cytomegalovirus infection. As for the study in general: Newly reported HLA-C-restricted and thoroughly characterized HLA-B-restricted CMV epitopes were employed. Indications came from public TCR beta signatures; they pointed to CMV infection and to a matching HLA type. Study findings and constraints: CMV-specific HLA-C-restricted TCR beta clonotypes dominated the ex vivo response.

Concerning this clonotype: What it recognizes is unknown. Its ends do not fully match the called genes, so a read error is possible.

The CDR3 loop spans 18 amino acids. Germline CDR1 MGHRA, CDR2 YSYEKL. TCRdb analysed the reads with MiXCR anew, one entry per CDR3 protein. The sample holds about 830,000 distinct CDR3 sequences; about 30% are singletons and the top ten take roughly 12%. Sequencing used cultured CD8+ T cells from PBMCs, obtained from culture after CMV antigen stimulation. The V call is TRBV4-1, the J call TRBJ1-4; maybe TRBD1 (6 bases). This clonotype was sampled from a human donor in good health (CMV status not recorded). Some clones in this sample may be carry-over from other donors' samples. The CDR3 here is CASSQELTGKSTNEKPFF. CDR3 nucleotides: TGTGCCAGCAGCCAAGAGCTAACAGGGAAGTCAACTAATGAAAAACCGTTTTTT.